This TCR beta chain was recorded in a study of T cell changes during pregnancy in multiple sclerosis. Sequencing was performed with immunoSEQ multiplex PCR; in TCRdb, only in-frame clones are kept and a portion is missing. Of 38,000 or so clones in the sample, approximately 90% were seen once. Trimming took 5 bases from V and 1 from J, leaving 11 bases between them. The germline V gene has CDR1 SEHNR and CDR2 FQNEAQ (reference sequence). This CDR3 comprises 14 residues. The receptor's source is a female donor with multiple sclerosis, enrolled in a pregnancy study. J is TRBJ1-1 and V is TRBV7-9; no firm D call. Here the sequenced sample was peripheral blood, taken before pregnancy. The CDR3 spells CASSPRGGNTEAFF. The CDR3 DNA sequence: TGTGCCAGCAGCCCCCGTGGAGGGAACACTGAAGCTTTCTTT.